The source of this T cell receptor beta chain is a study of T cells in Graves' hyperthyroidism and ophthalmopathy. This CDR3 region has 11 residues. Per the germline V gene, CDR1 is SNHLY and CDR2 is FYNNEI. Trimming removed 6 bases from V and 9 bases from J, with 9 bases in between. Amplification of TCR beta CDR3 regions was performed using RNA transcripts as template. The study used the HTBI primer set for a first-round RT-PCR of the TCR CDR3. TCRdb recomputed calls from the multiplex PCR reads with MiXCR, one row per CDR3 protein. The sample lists fewer than 550,000 distinct CDR3 sequences, 15% to 18% occurring once. In this sample, this clonotype turned up many times.

The sample taken for sequencing was blood. The V and J genes are TRBV2 and TRBJ1-5; D might be TRBD1 (6 bases). The clonotype was recovered from a woman between 18 and 30 years old with Graves' hyperthyroidism. The CDR3 sequence: CASRRGGPQHF. The CDR3 region has the DNA TGTGCCAGCAGGAGAGGGGGGCCCCAGCATTTT.